Below are 27 T cell receptor beta chains sequenced from a single sample in a study of graft-versus-host responses after intestinal transplantation. Measured with immunoSEQ multiplex PCR; TCRdb has only the in-frame clones, and not every one. The sample has about 25,000 clones, 85% to 95% seen once; the top ten hold around 0.5%. The source was PBMCs, collected 18 days after transplant. The receptor set was obtained from a human patient who received an intestinal transplant, so some T cells may come from the graft donor.

This clone appeared a few times. The rearrangement joins TRBV6-4 to TRBJ2-3, with D perhaps given as TRBD1 or TRBD2 (5 bases each). Germline V gene data show CDR1 as MRHNA and CDR2 as SNTAGT. CDR3 length: 15 residues. Trimming left V 5 bases short and J 2 bases short, with 14 bases between. The CDR3 loop is CASSLRDGPTDTQYF. Here the CDR3 DNA reads TGTGCCAGCAGTCTAAGGGACGGACCCACAGATACGCAGTATTTT.

V is TRBV12-5 and J is TRBJ2-2; 8 nucleotides agree with TRBD2. CDR3 length: 16 residues. Unmatched junction bases numbered 10, after V lost 6 bases and J lost 4 bases. The V gene's germline CDR1 is LGHNT and CDR2 FRNRAP. The CDR3 region is CASGPREGIGTGELFF. CDR3 nucleotides: TGTGCTAGTGGCCCCCGGGAGGGGATCGGCACCGGGGAGCTGTTTTTT.

The CDR3 spells CATSRDVGGQVGEAFF. As DNA, the CDR3 is TGTGCCACCAGCAGAGATGTGGGGGGGCAGGTCGGTGAAGCTTTCTTT. This chain uses TRBV15 with TRBJ1-1; the D gene is possibly TRBD1 (6 bases). This CDR3 is built from 16 residues. The germline V gene has CDR1 LNHNV and CDR2 YYDKDF (reference sequence). Trimming cost V 0 bases and J 7 bases, with 18 bases left between them.

The chain carries TRBV7-9 and TRBJ2-5; D perhaps matches TRBD2 (5 bases). CDR1 and CDR2 from the germline V gene are SEHNR and FQNEAQ (reference sequence). This CDR3 region has 15 residues. Trimming took 2 bases from V and 5 from J, leaving 15 bases between them. The CDR3, as DNA: TGTGCCAGCAGCTTATCGGGGTTGGTTTGGGAGACCCAGTACTTC. It yields the protein CASSLSGLVWETQYF.

The chain joins TRBV30 to TRBJ1-1; 9 positions match TRBD1. J gave up 5 bases and V 1 base, and 2 bases lay outside the gene matches. This CDR3 has 13 residues. The V gene's germline CDR1 is GTSNPN and CDR2 SVGIG (reference sequence). The chain's CDR3 is CAWSEGQGTEAFF. Here the CDR3 DNA reads TGTGCCTGGAGTGAAGGACAGGGGACTGAAGCTTTCTTT.

The rearrangement joins TRBV27 to TRBJ1-3; 7 bases match TRBD1. The J segment lost 4 bases and the V segment lost 5 bases, leaving 2 bases of the junction unmatched. The CDR3 covers 13 residues. Germline CDR1 reads MNHEY; CDR2 reads SMNVEV (reference sequence). CDR3 bases: TGTGCCAGCAGTGTGACAGGGGGAAACACCATATATTTT. This encodes CASSVTGGNTIYF.

This clone was observed once. The chain combines TRBV30 with TRBJ2-1; D is unresolved. This CDR3 has 13 amino acids. The germline gives CDR1 GTSNPN, CDR2 SVGIG (reference sequence). Trimming cost V 0 bases and J 2 bases, with 5 bases left between them. DNA of the CDR3: TGTGCCTGGAGTGTTGGACCCTACAATGAGCAGTTCTTC. Encoded protein: CAWSVGPYNEQFF.

This sequence joins TRBV9 and TRBJ2-7; the D is unclear. Between the trimmed V and J ends, which lost 0 bases and 2 bases, there was a span of 9 bases. CDR3 length: 14 amino acids. Germline V gene data show CDR1 as SGDLS and CDR2 as YYNGEE. In DNA, the CDR3 is TGTGCCAGCAGCGTAGATCTTTCTGCCTACGAGCAGTACTTC. The encoded protein is CASSVDLSAYEQYF.

The chain combines TRBV7-6 with TRBJ1-3, with 7 positions matching TRBD1. J lost 3 bases, V lost 4 bases, and 3 bases had no gene match. Germline V gene lookup returns CDR1 SGHVS and CDR2 FNYEAQ. CDR3 size: 14 residues. CDR3 in DNA: TGTGCCAGCAGCTCTCGGACAGGTGGAAACACCATATATTTT. This gives the protein CASSSRTGGNTIYF.

The gene calls are TRBV11-2 and TRBJ2-7, with 12 bases lining up with TRBD2. Per germline, CDR1 SGHAT and CDR2 FQNNGV. V gave up 6 bases and J gave up 6 bases; unmatched junction bases: 6. This CDR3 has 14 amino acids. The CDR3 region is CASRSLTSGSEQYF. DNA for the CDR3: TGTGCCAGCAGGTCTCTGACTAGCGGGAGCGAGCAGTACTTC.

V and J are TRBV29-1 and TRBJ1-2; D not certain. Germline V gene data show CDR1 as SQVTM and CDR2 as ANQGSEA. The V end lost 6 bases, the J end lost 5 bases, and 7 bases lay between the germline ends. CDR3 length equals 10 residues. The DNA of the CDR3 is TGCAGCGTCTCTGGGTATGGCTACACCTTC. Amino acids: CSVSGYGYTF.

The rearrangement joins TRBV6-5 to TRBJ1-2; 10 bases are shared with TRBD1. V gave up 6 bases and J gave up 8 bases; unmatched junction bases: 6. CDR1 MNHEY and CDR2 SVGAGI come from the germline V gene. The CDR3 consists of 13 residues. CDR3 coding DNA: TGTGCCAGCAGGCGACAGGGGGCGGAAGGCTACACCTTC. Encoded protein: CASRRQGAEGYTF.

The chain carries TRBV7-2 and TRBJ2-3; D gene uncertain. V gave up 3 bases and J gave up 0 bases, with 7 bases separating them. CDR3 length: 14 amino acids. Germline V gives CDR1 SGHTA, CDR2 FQGNSA. CDR3 protein: CASSFDSSTDTQYF. The CDR3 DNA reads TGTGCCAGCAGCTTCGACTCGAGCACAGATACGCAGTATTTT.

The V and J genes are TRBV9 and TRBJ1-6; 7 nucleotides align to TRBD1. The CDR3 runs to 17 residues. V lost 0 bases to trimming and J lost 1 base; unmatched junction nucleotides: 4. Germline-derived CDR1 and CDR2 are SGDLS and YYNGEE. CDR3 protein: CASSVDGTVSYNSPLHF. Written as DNA, the CDR3 is TGTGCCAGCAGCGTAGATGGGACAGTATCCTATAATTCACCCCTCCACTTT.

Turning to this clone: This same CDR3 is encoded by further DNA sequences in the sample. The V gene is TRBV5-4, the J gene TRBJ2-1; no reliable D call. The CDR3 sequence is 12 residues long. V was shortened by 0 bases and J by 5 bases, with 3 bases between the two germline ends. Germline assignment: CDR1 SGHNT and CDR2 YYREEE (reference sequence). CDR3 sequence (DNA): TGTGCCAGCAGCTTGGTCGACAATGAGCAGTTCTTC. Translation: CASSLVDNEQFF. The whole variable domain, filled in from reference TRBV5-4 and TRBJ2-1, reads ETGVTQSPTHLIKTRGQQVTLRCSSQSGHNTVSWYQQALGQGPQFIFQYYREEENGRGNFPPRFSGLQFPNYSSELNVNALELDDSALYLCASSLVDNEQFFGPGTRLTVL.

CDR3 protein: CASSLLDRNTGELFF. The DNA of the CDR3 is TGTGCCAGCAGTCTCCTTGACAGGAACACCGGGGAGCTGTTTTTT. The chain joins TRBV27 to TRBJ2-2; a possible D gene is TRBD1 (5 bases). V was trimmed by 5 bases and J by 1 base, leaving 11 bases between them. CDR1 is MNHEY and CDR2 is SMNVEV in the germline V gene (reference sequence). There are 15 residues in the CDR3.

The genes are TRBV7-8 and TRBJ2-7; TRBD1 agrees at 8 bases. CDR1 is SGHVS, CDR2 FQNEAQ, per germline. The CDR3 covers 17 residues. Trimming at V came to 1 base and at J to 2 bases, leaving 10 bases not matched to a gene. The CDR3 here is CASSLGLPGGIAYEQYF. The CDR3 DNA reads as TGTGCCAGCAGCTTAGGGCTCCCAGGGGGCATTGCCTACGAGCAGTACTTC.

The gene calls are TRBV9 and TRBJ2-1; D unresolved. Between the trimmed V and J ends, which lost 0 bases and 1 base, there was a span of 8 bases. CDR1 and CDR2 from the germline V gene are SGDLS and YYNGEE. The CDR3 loop spans 15 amino acids. CDR3 region: CASSVASSSYNEQFF. The CDR3 DNA reads TGTGCCAGCAGCGTAGCGTCTTCATCCTACAATGAGCAGTTCTTC.

The chain recombines TRBV19 with TRBJ2-7; TRBD1 might be the D (6 bases). There are 13 residues in the CDR3. Germline assignment: CDR1 LNHDA and CDR2 SQIVND (reference sequence). V was pared by 5 bases and J by 4 bases, with 12 bases between. The CDR3 reads CASSEGDRYEQYF. Written as DNA, the CDR3 is TGTGCCAGTAGTGAGGGAGACAGGTACGAGCAGTACTTC.

This clone was seen just once. This chain links TRBV10-2 with TRBJ1-4; no definite D call. Germline assignment: CDR1 WSHSY and CDR2 SAAADI. The CDR3 length is 16 residues. V lost 0 bases and J lost 4, with 12 bases in between. In DNA, the CDR3 is TGCGCCAGCAGTGAGTCGAGGGCAGGTCTTAATGAAAAACTGTTTTTT. Amino acid sequence: CASSESRAGLNEKLFF.

The V call is TRBV27, the J call TRBJ2-1; a possible D gene is TRBD1 (5 bases). Trimming cost V 4 bases and J 3 bases, with 10 bases left between them. Per the germline V gene, CDR1 is MNHEY and CDR2 is SMNVEV (reference sequence). The CDR3 sequence is 14 residues long. In nucleotides, the CDR3 is TGTGCCAGCAGTTCTACAGGTAGCTACAATGAGCAGTTCTTC. Its translation is CASSSTGSYNEQFF.

V and J are TRBV5-5 and TRBJ1-2, with D possibly matching TRBD1 (6 bases). Trimming shortened V by 1 base and J by 2 bases, and 9 bases separated the two germline ends. There are 14 residues in the CDR3. Germline CDR1 reads SGHKS; CDR2 reads YYEKEE (reference sequence). This CDR3 is CASSLPTGNYGYTF. The CDR3 DNA sequence: TGTGCCAGCAGCTTGCCCACAGGGAACTATGGCTACACCTTC.

The rearrangement uses TRBV9 and TRBJ2-5, with 14 positions matching TRBD2. The CDR3 loop spans 16 amino acids. The germline V gene has CDR1 SGDLS and CDR2 YYNGEE. The V and J ends lost 4 bases and 5 bases, in that order; junction bases with no gene match: 7. In DNA form, the CDR3 reads TGTGCCAGCAGCTTTGGACTAGCGGGGGGTGCGGAGACCCAGTACTTC. Translating gives CASSFGLAGGAETQYF.

The genes are TRBV19 and TRBJ2-3, with 10 bases lining up with TRBD2. V shed 4 bases and J 2 bases; nucleotides not matched to a gene: 6. The CDR3 contains 16 residues. Germline values: CDR1 LNHDA, CDR2 SQIVND (reference sequence). The CDR3 loop reads CASSTFSGGFTDTQYF. As DNA, the CDR3 is TGTGCCAGTAGTACCTTTAGCGGGGGGTTCACAGATACGCAGTATTTT. The full variable domain, its missing parts supplied by reference TRBV19 and TRBJ2-3, is DGGITQSPKYLFRKEGQNVTLSCEQNLNHDAMYWYRQDPGQGLRLIYYSQIVNDFQKGDIAEGYSVSREKKESFPLTVTSAQKNPTAFYLCASSTFSGGFTDTQYFGPGTRLTVL.

This rearrangement joins TRBV5-4 to TRBJ2-1; no firm D call. CDR1 and CDR2 (germline): SGHNT, YYREEE (reference sequence). The CDR3 is made up of 16 amino acids. Trimming pared 0 bases from V and 0 bases from J, leaving 10 bases between. Written as DNA, the CDR3 is TGTGCCAGCAGCTTGGGGGCCTCTTTCTCCTACAATGAGCAGTTCTTC. It encodes CASSLGASFSYNEQFF.

The gene calls are TRBV2 and TRBJ2-4; D is possibly TRBD2 (5 bases). Germline CDR1 SNHLY, CDR2 FYNNEI. Between the trimmed V and J ends, which lost 6 bases and 8 bases, there was a span of 11 bases. CDR3 length: 12 amino acids. CDR3 DNA sequence: TGTGCCAGCAGGCCTTTGGGAGACATTCAGTACTTC. Translating gives CASRPLGDIQYF.

The V gene is TRBV30, the J gene TRBJ2-5; TRBD1 matches 7 bases. V trimming: 1 base; J trimming: 0 bases; junction bases outside the gene matches: 5. CDR1 and CDR2 (germline): GTSNPN, SVGIG (reference sequence). This CDR3 has 15 residues. The CDR3: CAWSEGTANQETQYF. CDR3 nucleotides: TGTGCCTGGAGTGAAGGGACAGCCAACCAAGAGACCCAGTACTTC.